The clone carrying this T cell receptor (beta chain) was counted once. Its antigen is not known. These data originate in a study of radiotherapy plus CTLA-4 blockade in lung cancer. In the study overall: Of the patients, roughly 20% showed objective responses and under 40% attained disease control.

CTLA-4 blockade using ipilimumab, together with focal radiation, was received by patients with chemo-refractory metastatic non-small-cell lung cancer. The germline V gene encodes CDR1 MNHNS and CDR2 SASEGT. Trimming at V came to 5 bases and at J to 2 bases, leaving 9 bases not matched to a gene. CDR3 length equals 15 residues. Overall study findings and caveats: Among reported predictors of response, early blood T cell clone dynamics with interferon-beta performed best. After radiotherapy and ipilimumab, tumor-derived clones expanded in peripheral blood.

TCRdb's copy holds only in-frame clones and misses some; the assay was immunoSEQ multiplex PCR. Of about 98,000 clones listed, approximately 78% are singletons. This material consisted of peripheral blood, taken from a patient treated with radiotherapy plus ipilimumab. The origin of this receptor is a human donor with non-small cell lung cancer who had a partial response to radiotherapy plus ipilimumab. V and J are TRBV6-1 and TRBJ2-7; 7 bases are a match to TRBD1. CDR3 bases: TGTGCCAGCAGTAAGAACAGGGACAGCACCTACGAGCAGTACTTC. Translated: CASSKNRDSTYEQYF.